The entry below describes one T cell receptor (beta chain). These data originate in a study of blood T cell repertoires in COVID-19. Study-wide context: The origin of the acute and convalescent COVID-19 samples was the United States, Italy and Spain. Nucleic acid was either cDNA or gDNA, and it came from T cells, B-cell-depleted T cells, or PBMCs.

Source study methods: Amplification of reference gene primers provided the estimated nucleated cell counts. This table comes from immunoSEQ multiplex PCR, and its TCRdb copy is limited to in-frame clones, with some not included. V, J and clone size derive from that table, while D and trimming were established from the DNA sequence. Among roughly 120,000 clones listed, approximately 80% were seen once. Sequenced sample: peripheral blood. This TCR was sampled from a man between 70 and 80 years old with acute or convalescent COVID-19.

The CDR3 nucleotides are TGTGCCAGCAGCTTGGCCGGGACAGCCTTTCGCTCCTATAATTCACCCCTCCACTTT. Its protein product is CASSLAGTAFRSYNSPLHF. V gene TRBV5-6 combines with J gene TRBJ1-6, with 7 bases identical to TRBD1. The J segment lost 0 bases and the V segment lost 0 bases, leaving 9 bases of the junction unmatched. CDR1 is SGHDT, CDR2 YYEEEE, per germline. This CDR3 has 19 amino acids.